The rows below give T cell receptor beta chains drawn from one sample of a study of CD8+CD57+ T cells in acquired aplastic anemia. TCRdb fed the reads into MiXCR, producing one record per CDR3 protein. The repertoire holds some 190,000 distinct CDR3 sequences, with 35% to 50% as singletons. Sequencing used sorted CD4+, CD8+, or CD8+CD57+ T cells (not recorded which) from PBMCs. The receptor set was obtained from a human donor in good health. The CDR3 runs from the conserved cysteine through the conserved F or W. A D gene is named only where the DNA matches it firmly. Expanded clones are given a class, and other clones once, few, many or no size at all.

DNA: TGTGCCACCAGCTCCCGGGCCCAAACCGGGGAGCTGTTTTTT
CDR3: CATSSRAQTGELFF
length: 14
D: -
J: TRBJ2-2
V: TRBV15
size: many

DNA: TGTGCCAGCAGCCCCTCGACAGGTCTGAACACTGAAGCTTTCTTT
CDR3: CASSPSTGLNTEAFF
length: 15
D: -
J: TRBJ1-1
V: TRBV7-4
size: -

DNA: TGTGCCAGCAGGGTTGAGGATAGCTCACCCCTCCACTTT
CDR3: CASRVEDSSPLHF
length: 13
D: -
J: TRBJ1-6
V: TRBV25-1
size: -

DNA: TGTGCCAGCAGTGAGTATGCGGCCTACGAGCAGTACTTC
CDR3: CASSEYAAYEQYF
length: 13
D: -
J: TRBJ2-7
V: TRBV2
size: few

DNA: TGTGCCAGCACCCCCGAGGGAATGGGTGAAGCTTTCTTT
CDR3: CASTPEGMGEAFF
length: 13
D: -
J: TRBJ1-1
V: TRBV2
size: -

DNA: TGTGCCAGTAGTCCGCTATGGGACAATGACGAGACCCAGTACTTC
CDR3: CASSPLWDNDETQYF
length: 15
D: -
J: TRBJ2-5
V: TRBV19
size: -

DNA: TGTGCCAGTAGTGCCCTGGGGGGGCCGAACGAGCAGTACTTC
CDR3: CASSALGGPNEQYF
length: 14
D: -
J: TRBJ2-7
V: TRBV19
size: -

DNA: TGCGCCAGCAGCTTGGCGTTGGCTGGAGGAAACATTCAGTACTTC
CDR3: CASSLALAGGNIQYF
length: 15
D: -
J: TRBJ2-4
V: TRBV5-1
size: many

DNA: TGTGCCAGCAGCTTAACCCCGGGACACGATGAAAAACTGTTTTTT
CDR3: CASSLTPGHDEKLFF
length: 15
D: -
J: TRBJ1-4
V: TRBV7-2
size: -

DNA: TGTGCCAGCAGCCGTTCCGGGACGAGAAACACCATATATTTT
CDR3: CASSRSGTRNTIYF
length: 14
D: -
J: TRBJ1-3
V: TRBV10-3
size: once

DNA: TGTGCCATCAGTGTAGTGGGAGCGAATGGCGAGCAGTACTTC
CDR3: CAISVVGANGEQYF
length: 14
D: -
J: TRBJ2-7
V: TRBV10-3
size: few

DNA: TGCGCCAGCAGCCCAGTAGCGGGAGGGGCCGGGGAGCTGTTTTTT
CDR3: CASSPVAGGAGELFF
length: 15
D: TRBD2
J: TRBJ2-2
V: TRBV5-1
size: many

DNA: TGTGCCACCAGTGTGGGCGGGACAGGGTCGCGCAATGAGCAGTTCTTC
CDR3: CATSVGGTGSRNEQFF
length: 16
D: TRBD1
J: TRBJ2-1
V: TRBV24-1
size: many

DNA: TGTGCCAGTACCTGGACTGCGAATTCACCCCTCCACTTT
CDR3: CASTWTANSPLHF
length: 13
D: -
J: TRBJ1-6
V: TRBV19
size: -

DNA: TGTGCCATCAGATCTAGCGGAGAAGAGACCCAGTACTTC
CDR3: CAIRSSGEETQYF
length: 13
D: TRBD2
J: TRBJ2-5
V: TRBV24-1
size: -

DNA: TGTGCCAGCAGCTTAGGGTCTACCTTAAACGGGGAGCTGTTTTTT
CDR3: CASSLGSTLNGELFF
length: 15
D: -
J: TRBJ2-2
V: TRBV7-3
size: many

DNA: TGTGCCAGCGGCGGGAGCTACTCTGGGGCCAACGTCCTGACTTTC
CDR3: CASGGSYSGANVLTF
length: 15
D: TRBD2
J: TRBJ2-6
V: TRBV27
size: few

DNA: TGCAGTGCTAGAGATCGTAAGGACTATGGCTACACCTTC
CDR3: CSARDRKDYGYTF
length: 13
D: -
J: TRBJ1-2
V: TRBV20-1
size: -

DNA: TGTGCCAGCAGCCTCGACAGGGGGCTAGAAGCTTTCTTT
CDR3: CASSLDRGLEAFF
length: 13
D: TRBD1
J: TRBJ1-1
V: TRBV7-2
size: -

DNA: TGCGCCAGCAGCCCCAGGGACACATTAGGACTGTTTTTT
CDR3: CASSPRDTLGLFF
length: 13
D: -
J: TRBJ1-4
V: TRBV4-1
size: many

DNA: TGTGCCAGCGGAGGGAGCTGGGTAGGGATGAACACTGAAGCTTTCTTT
CDR3: CASGGSWVGMNTEAFF
length: 16
D: -
J: TRBJ1-1
V: TRBV2
size: many

DNA: TGTGCCACCAGTGATTCAGGGGACCCTAACTATGGCTACACCTTC
CDR3: CATSDSGDPNYGYTF
length: 15
D: -
J: TRBJ1-2
V: TRBV24-1
size: -

DNA: TGTGCCAGCAGCGTAGCTGACAGCTACGAGCAGTACTTC
CDR3: CASSVADSYEQYF
length: 13
D: -
J: TRBJ2-7
V: TRBV9
size: many